Below, one T cell receptor (beta chain) is given with its context. Participants came from some 23 US areas, aged roughly 18 to 89 years. Participants were placed into cohorts based on the clinical history they reported. The data are from a study of blood T cell repertoires in COVID-19. Background on the study: Both acute and convalescent COVID-19 samples were obtained from the United States, Italy and Spain.

Germline V gene data show CDR1 as MNHEY and CDR2 as SVGEGT. With 4 bases removed from V and 4 bases from J, the gap between germline ends came to 16 bases. The CDR3 extends over 16 amino acids. Using immunoSEQ multiplex PCR, the repertoire was profiled, and TCRdb retains in-frame clones only, with some absent. The table shows just over 300,000 clones, with around 90% occurring only once. The origin of this receptor is a woman younger than 30 who had recovered from COVID-19. Sequencing was carried out using PBMCs or T cells enriched from blood (not recorded which). J is TRBJ2-2 and V is TRBV6-2 or TRBV6-3; D gene unclear. The chain's CDR3 is CASSSPGPYGTGELFF. The DNA of the CDR3 is TGTGCCAGCAGTTCCCCGGGTCCCTATGGCACCGGGGAGCTGTTTTTT.